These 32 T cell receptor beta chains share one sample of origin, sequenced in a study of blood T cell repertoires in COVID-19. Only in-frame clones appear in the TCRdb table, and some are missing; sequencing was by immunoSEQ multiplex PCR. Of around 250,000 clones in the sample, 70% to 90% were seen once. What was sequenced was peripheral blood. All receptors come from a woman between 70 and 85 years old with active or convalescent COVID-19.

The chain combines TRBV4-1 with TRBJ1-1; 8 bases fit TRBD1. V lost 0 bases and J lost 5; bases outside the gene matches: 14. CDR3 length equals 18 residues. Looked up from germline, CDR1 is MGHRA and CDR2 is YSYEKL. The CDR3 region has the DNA TGCGCCAGCAGCCAAGAGGGGAACAGGGGGAAAGGGAGGACTGAAGCTTTCTTT. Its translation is CASSQEGNRGKGRTEAFF.

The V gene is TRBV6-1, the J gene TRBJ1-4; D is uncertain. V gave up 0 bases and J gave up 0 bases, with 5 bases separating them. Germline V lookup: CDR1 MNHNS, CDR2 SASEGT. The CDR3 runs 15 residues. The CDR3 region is CASSEAGATNEKLFF. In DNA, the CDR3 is TGTGCCAGCAGTGAAGCCGGAGCAACTAATGAAAAACTGTTTTTT.

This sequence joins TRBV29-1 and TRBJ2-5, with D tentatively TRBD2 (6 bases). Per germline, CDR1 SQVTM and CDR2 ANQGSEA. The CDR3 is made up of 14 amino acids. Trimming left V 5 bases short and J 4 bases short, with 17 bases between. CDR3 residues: CSVNRLGGLETQYF. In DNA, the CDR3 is TGCAGCGTTAATCGGTTGGGGGGTTTAGAGACCCAGTACTTC.

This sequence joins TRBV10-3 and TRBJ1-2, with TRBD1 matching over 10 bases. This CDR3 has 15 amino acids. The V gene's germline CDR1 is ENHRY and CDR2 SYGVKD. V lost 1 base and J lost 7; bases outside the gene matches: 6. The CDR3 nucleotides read TGTGCCATCAGTGAGTTAGGGACAGGGGACGGTGGCTACACCTTC. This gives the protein CAISELGTGDGGYTF.

CDR3 amino acids: CASSRGAGSGAFF. The CDR3 DNA is TGTGCCAGCAGCCGTGGGGCGGGGAGTGGAGCTTTCTTT. This chain joins TRBV5-4 and TRBJ1-1, with a tentative D call TRBD1 (5 bases). V was pared by 4 bases and J by 10 bases, with 17 bases between. The CDR3 extends over 13 amino acids. Germline loops: CDR1 SGHNT, CDR2 YYREEE (reference sequence). Filled out from reference TRBV5-4 and TRBJ1-1, the complete variable domain reads ETGVTQSPTHLIKTRGQQVTLRCSSQSGHNTVSWYQQALGQGPQFIFQYYREEENGRGNFPPRFSGLQFPNYSSELNVNALELDDSALYLCASSRGAGSGAFFGQGTRLTVV.

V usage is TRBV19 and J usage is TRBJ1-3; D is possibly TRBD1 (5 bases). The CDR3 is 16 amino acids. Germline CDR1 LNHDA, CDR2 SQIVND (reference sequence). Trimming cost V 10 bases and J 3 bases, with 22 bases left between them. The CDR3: CATSDPRRGGGNTIYF. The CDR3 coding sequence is TGTGCCACCAGCGACCCGAGAAGGGGCGGTGGAAACACCATATATTTT.

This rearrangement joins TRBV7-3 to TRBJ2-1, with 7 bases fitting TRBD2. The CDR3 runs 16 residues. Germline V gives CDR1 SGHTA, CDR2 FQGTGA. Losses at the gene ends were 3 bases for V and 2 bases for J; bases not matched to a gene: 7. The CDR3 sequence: CASSFHGSGAYNEQFF. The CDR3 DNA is TGTGCCAGCAGCTTCCATGGGAGCGGGGCCTACAATGAGCAGTTCTTC.

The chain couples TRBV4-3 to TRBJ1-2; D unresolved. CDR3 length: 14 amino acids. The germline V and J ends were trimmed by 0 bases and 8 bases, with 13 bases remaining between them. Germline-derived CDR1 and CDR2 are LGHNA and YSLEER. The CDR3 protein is CASSQDRVAVGYTF. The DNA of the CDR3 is TGCGCCAGCAGCCAAGACCGGGTGGCAGTGGGCTACACCTTC.

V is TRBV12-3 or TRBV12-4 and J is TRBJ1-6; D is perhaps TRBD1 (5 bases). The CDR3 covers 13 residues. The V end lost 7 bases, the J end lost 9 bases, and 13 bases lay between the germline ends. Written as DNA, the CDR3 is TGTGCCAGCACCAAGACAGAGCTTTCACCCCTCCACTTT. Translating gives CASTKTELSPLHF.

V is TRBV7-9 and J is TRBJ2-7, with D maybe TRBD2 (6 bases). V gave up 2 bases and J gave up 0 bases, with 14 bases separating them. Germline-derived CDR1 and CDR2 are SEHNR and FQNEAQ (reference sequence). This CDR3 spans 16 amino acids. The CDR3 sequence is CASSLSSGAVSYEQYF. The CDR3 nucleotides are TGTGCCAGCAGCTTAAGTAGCGGTGCGGTCTCCTACGAGCAGTACTTC.

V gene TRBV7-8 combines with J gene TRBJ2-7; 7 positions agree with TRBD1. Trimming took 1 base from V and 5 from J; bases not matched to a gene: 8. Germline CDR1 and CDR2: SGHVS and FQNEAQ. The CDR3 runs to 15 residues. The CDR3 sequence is CASSLGQGVLDEQYF. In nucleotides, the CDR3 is TGTGCCAGCAGCTTAGGACAGGGAGTGTTGGACGAGCAGTACTTC.

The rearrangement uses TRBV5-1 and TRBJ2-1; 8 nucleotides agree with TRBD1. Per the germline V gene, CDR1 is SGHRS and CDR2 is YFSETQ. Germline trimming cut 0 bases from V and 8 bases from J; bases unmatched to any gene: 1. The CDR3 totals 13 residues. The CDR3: CASSLGQGYEQFF. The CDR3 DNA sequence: TGCGCCAGCAGCTTGGGACAGGGGTATGAGCAGTTCTTC. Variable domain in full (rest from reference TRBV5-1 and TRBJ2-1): KAGVTQTPRYLIKTRGQQVTLSCSPISGHRSVSWYQQTPGQGLQFLFEYFSETQRNKGNFPGRFSGRQFSNSRSEMNVSTLELGDSALYLCASSLGQGYEQFFGPGTRLTVL.

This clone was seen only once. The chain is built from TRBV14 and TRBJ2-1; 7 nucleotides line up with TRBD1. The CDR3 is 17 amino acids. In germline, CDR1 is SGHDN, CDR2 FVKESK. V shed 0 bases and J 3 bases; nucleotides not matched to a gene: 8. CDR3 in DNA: TGTGCCAGCAGCCAAGATTCGACAGGGTCTCTCTACAATGAGCAGTTCTTC. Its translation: CASSQDSTGSLYNEQFF.

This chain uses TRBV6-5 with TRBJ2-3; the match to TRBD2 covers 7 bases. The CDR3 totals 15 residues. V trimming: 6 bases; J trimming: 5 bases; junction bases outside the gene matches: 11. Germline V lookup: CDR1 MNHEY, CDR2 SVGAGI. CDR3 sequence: CASRGGTAVGDTQYF. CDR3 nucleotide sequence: TGTGCCAGCAGGGGGGGGACCGCGGTAGGAGATACGCAGTATTTT.

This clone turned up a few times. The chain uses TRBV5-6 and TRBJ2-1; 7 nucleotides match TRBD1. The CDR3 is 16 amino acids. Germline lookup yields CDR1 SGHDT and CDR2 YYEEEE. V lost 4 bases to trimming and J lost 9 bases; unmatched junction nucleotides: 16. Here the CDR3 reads CASSPVTGARVGEQFF. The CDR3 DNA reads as TGTGCCAGCAGCCCCGTAACAGGGGCGCGGGTTGGTGAGCAGTTCTTC.

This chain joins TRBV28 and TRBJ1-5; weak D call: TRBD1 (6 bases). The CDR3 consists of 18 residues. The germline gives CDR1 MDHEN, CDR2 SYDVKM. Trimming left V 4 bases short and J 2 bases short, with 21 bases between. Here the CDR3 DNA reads TGTGCCAGCAGTTATGGGAGTCAGGGGTTCTCCGGCAATCAGCCCCAGCATTTT. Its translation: CASSYGSQGFSGNQPQHF.

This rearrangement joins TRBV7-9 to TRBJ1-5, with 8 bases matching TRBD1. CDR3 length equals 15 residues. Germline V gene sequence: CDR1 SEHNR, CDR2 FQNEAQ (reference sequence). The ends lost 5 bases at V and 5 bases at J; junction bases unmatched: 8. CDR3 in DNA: TGTGCCAGCAGCCCGGGACAGGTAGGAGATCAGCCCCAGCATTTT. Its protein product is CASSPGQVGDQPQHF.

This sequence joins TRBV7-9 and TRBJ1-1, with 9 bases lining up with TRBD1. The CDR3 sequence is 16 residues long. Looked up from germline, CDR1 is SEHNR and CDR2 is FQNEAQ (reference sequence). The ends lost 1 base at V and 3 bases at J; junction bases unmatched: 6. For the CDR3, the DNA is TGTGCCAGCAGCTTAGACCAGGGACAGGGAGACACTGAAGCTTTCTTT. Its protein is CASSLDQGQGDTEAFF.

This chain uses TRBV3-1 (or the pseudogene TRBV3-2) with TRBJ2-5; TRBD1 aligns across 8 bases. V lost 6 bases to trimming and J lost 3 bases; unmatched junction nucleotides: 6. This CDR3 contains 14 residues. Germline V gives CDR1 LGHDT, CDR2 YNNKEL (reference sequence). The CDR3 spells CASSLPTGEETQYF. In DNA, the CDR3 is TGTGCCAGCAGTCTCCCGACAGGGGAAGAGACCCAGTACTTC.

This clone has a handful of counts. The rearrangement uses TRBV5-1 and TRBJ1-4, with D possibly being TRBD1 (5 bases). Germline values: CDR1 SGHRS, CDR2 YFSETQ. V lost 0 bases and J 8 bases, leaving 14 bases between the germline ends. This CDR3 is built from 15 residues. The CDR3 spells CASSLEQGRYEKLFF. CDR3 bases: TGCGCCAGCAGCTTGGAGCAGGGAAGGTACGAAAAACTGTTTTTT.

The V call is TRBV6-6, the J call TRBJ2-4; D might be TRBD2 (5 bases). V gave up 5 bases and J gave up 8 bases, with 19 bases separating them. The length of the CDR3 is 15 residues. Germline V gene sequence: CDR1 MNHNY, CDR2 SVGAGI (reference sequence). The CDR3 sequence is CASSPPGRNPYIQYF. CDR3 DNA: TGTGCCAGCAGTCCTCCGGGGAGAAACCCGTACATTCAGTACTTC.

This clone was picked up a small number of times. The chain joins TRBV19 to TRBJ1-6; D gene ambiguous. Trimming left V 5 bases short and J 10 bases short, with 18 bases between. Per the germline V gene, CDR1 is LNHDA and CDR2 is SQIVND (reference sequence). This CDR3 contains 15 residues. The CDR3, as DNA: TGTGCCAGTAGTTTGACCCTACTAGGGAGGTCACCCCTCCACTTT. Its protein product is CASSLTLLGRSPLHF.

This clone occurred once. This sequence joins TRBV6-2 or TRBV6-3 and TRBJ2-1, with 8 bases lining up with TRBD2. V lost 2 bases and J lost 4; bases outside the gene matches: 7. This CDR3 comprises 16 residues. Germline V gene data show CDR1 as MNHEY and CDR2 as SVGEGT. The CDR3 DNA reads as TGTGCCAGCAGTTACACTTTACTAGCGGTGTACAATGAGCAGTTCTTC. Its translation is CASSYTLLAVYNEQFF.

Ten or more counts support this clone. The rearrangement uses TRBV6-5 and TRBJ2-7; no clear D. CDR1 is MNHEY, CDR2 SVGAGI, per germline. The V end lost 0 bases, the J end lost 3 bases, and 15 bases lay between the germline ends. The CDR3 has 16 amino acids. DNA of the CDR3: TGTGCCAGCAGTTACTCGTCCCCCGGCCGGAGCTACGAGCAGTACTTC. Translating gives CASSYSSPGRSYEQYF.

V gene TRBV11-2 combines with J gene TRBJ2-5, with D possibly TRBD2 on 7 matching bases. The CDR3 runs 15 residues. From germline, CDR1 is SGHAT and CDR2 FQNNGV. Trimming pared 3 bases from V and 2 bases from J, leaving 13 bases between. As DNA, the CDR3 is TGTGCCAGCAGCTTGGAGGGGGGGTGGCAAGAGACCCAGTACTTC. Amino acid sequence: CASSLEGGWQETQYF. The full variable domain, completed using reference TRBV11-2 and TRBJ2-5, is EAGVAQSPRYKIIEKRQSVAFWCNPISGHATLYWYQQILGQGPKLLIQFQNNGVVDDSQLPKDRFSAERLKGVDSTLKIQPAKLEDSAVYLCASSLEGGWQETQYFGPGTRLLVL.

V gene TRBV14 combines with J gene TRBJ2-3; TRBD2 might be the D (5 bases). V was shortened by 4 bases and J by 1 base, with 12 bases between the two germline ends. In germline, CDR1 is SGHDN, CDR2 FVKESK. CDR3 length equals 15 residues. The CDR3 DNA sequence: TGTGCCAGCAGCCGGGCCCAAGCGGGCACAGATACGCAGTATTTT. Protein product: CASSRAQAGTDTQYF.

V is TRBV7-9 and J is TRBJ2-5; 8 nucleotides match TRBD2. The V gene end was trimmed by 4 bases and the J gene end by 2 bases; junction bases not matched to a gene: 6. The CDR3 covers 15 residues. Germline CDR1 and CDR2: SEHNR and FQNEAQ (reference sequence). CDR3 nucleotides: TGTGCCAGCAGCTCCCTCCCGGGGGGGCAAGAGACCCAGTACTTC. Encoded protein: CASSSLPGGQETQYF.

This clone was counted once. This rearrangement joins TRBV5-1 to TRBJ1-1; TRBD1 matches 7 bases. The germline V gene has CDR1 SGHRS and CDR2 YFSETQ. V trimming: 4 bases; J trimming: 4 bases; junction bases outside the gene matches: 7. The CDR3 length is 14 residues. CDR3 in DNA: TGCGCCAGCAGCGAGAAGACAGGGCCCACTGAAGCTTTCTTT. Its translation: CASSEKTGPTEAFF.

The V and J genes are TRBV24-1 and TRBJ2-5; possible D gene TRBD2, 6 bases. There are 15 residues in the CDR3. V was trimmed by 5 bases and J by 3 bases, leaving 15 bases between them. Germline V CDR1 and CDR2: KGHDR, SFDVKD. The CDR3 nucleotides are TGTGCCACCAGTGGGCAGGCCTGGGGGGAAGAGACCCAGTACTTC. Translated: CATSGQAWGEETQYF.

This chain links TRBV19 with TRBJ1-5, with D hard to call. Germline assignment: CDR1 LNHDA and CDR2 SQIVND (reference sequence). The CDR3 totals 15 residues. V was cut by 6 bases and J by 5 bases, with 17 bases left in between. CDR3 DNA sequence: TGTGCCAGTAGATCCGGACTTATCCGGGATCAGCCCCAGCATTTT. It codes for CASRSGLIRDQPQHF.

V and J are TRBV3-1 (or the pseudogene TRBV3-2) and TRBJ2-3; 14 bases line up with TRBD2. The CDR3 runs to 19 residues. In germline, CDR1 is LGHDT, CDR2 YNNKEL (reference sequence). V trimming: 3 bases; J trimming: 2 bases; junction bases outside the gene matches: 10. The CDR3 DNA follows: TGTGCCAGCAGCCACAACCTTCCGGGACTAGCGGGGGTCACAGATACGCAGTATTTT. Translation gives CASSHNLPGLAGVTDTQYF.

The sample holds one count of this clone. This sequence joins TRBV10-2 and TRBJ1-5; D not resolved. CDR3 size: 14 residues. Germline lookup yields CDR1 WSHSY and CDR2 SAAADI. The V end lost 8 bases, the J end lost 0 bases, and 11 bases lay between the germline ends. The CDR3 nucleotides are TGCGCCAGCCAAGCGGTCTATAGCAATCAGCCCCAGCATTTT. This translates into CASQAVYSNQPQHF.